The present entry profiles one T cell receptor beta chain with its context. The data derive from a study of blood T cell repertoires in COVID-19. Study summary: For recovered donors of Cohort 3, there were two negative PCRs, clearance, or symptom resolution. Samples taken during acute and convalescent COVID-19 were collected in the United States, Italy and Spain.

Original analysis: Estimated nucleated cell counts came from reference gene primer amplification. Assay: immunoSEQ multiplex PCR; the TCRdb copy retains only in-frame clones and omits some. Clonal size and the V and J genes are those of that table, whereas D and trimming came from the DNA. The table shows around 200,000 clones, with around 85% occurring only once. Participants' reported clinical history set cohort assignment. Trimming stripped 3 bases from V and 3 bases from J, with 15 bases between. Germline V lookup: CDR1 SGHTA, CDR2 FQGNSA. There are 17 residues in the CDR3. Sequencing input: PBMCs or T cells enriched from blood (not recorded which). The clonotype comes from a woman in her forties or fifties in a cohort exposed to, infected with or recovered from COVID-19 (not recorded which). The chain joins TRBV7-2 to TRBJ1-6; possible D gene TRBD1, 5 bases. CDR3 in amino acids: CASSFASGGGYNSPLHF. As DNA, the CDR3 is TGTGCCAGCAGCTTTGCCTCGGGGGGGGGCTATAATTCACCCCTCCACTTT.